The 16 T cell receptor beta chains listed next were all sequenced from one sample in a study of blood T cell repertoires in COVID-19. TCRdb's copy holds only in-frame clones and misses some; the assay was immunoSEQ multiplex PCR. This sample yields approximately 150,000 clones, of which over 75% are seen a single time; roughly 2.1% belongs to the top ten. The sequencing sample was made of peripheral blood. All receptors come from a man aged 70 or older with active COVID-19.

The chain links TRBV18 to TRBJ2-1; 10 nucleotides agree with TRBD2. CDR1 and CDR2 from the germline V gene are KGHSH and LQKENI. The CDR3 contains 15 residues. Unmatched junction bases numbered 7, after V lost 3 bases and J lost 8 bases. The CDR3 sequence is CASSPSSGRAHEQFF. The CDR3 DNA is TGTGCCAGCTCACCCTCCAGCGGGAGGGCTCATGAGCAGTTCTTC.

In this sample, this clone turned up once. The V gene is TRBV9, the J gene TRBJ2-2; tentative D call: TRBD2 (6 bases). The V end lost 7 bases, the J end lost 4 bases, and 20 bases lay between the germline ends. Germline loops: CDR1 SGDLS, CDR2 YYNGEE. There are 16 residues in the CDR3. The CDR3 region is CASGGRRGAITGELFF. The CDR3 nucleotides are TGTGCCAGCGGCGGGCGGCGCGGGGCGATCACCGGGGAGCTGTTTTTT.

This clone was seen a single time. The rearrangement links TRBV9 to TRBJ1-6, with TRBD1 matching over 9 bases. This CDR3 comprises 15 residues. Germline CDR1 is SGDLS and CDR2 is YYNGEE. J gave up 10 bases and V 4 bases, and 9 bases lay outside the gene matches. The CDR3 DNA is TGTGCCAGCAGCCCGGGACAGGGAAGGGTGTCACCCCTCCACTTT. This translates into CASSPGQGRVSPLHF.

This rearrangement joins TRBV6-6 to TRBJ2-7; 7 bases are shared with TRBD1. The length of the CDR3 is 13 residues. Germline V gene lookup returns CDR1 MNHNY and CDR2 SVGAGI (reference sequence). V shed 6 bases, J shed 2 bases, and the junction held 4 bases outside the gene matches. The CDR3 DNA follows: TGTGCCAGCAGGGGACAGATAGCCTACGAGCAGTACTTC. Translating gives CASRGQIAYEQYF.

The CDR3 nucleotides are TGTGCCAGCAGCCCGGGGGGGCTAGCGGGAGGCCGTTTCACAGATACGCAGTATTTT. Its translation: CASSPGGLAGGRFTDTQYF. This chain links TRBV5-4 with TRBJ2-3, with 11 bases matching TRBD2. V dropped 4 bases and J dropped 2; count of bases not matched to a gene: 15. Germline V CDR1 and CDR2: SGHNT, YYREEE (reference sequence). The CDR3 length is 19 residues.

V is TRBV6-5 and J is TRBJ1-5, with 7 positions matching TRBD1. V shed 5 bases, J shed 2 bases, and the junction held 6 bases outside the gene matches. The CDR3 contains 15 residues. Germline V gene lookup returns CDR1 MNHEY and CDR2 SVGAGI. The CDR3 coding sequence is TGTGCCAGCAGTCTCCAGGGGGATGGCAATCAGCCCCAGCATTTT. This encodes CASSLQGDGNQPQHF.

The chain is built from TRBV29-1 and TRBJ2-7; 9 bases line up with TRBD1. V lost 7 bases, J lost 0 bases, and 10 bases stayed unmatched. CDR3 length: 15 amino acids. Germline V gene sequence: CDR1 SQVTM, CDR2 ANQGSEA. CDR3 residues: CSGRSGTGNSYEQYF. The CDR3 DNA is TGCAGCGGGCGGTCGGGGACAGGGAACTCCTACGAGCAGTACTTC.

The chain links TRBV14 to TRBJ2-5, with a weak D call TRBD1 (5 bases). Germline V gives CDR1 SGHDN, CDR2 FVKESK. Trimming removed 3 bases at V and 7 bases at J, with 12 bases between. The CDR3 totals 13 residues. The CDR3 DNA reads TGTGCCAGCAGCCACAGGGTCATCGGGACCCAGTACTTC. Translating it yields CASSHRVIGTQYF. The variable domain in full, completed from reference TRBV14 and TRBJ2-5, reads EAGVTQFPSHSVIEKGQTVTLRCDPISGHDNLYWYRRVMGKEIKFLLHFVKESKQDESGMPNNRFLAERTGGTYSTLKVQPAELEDSGVYFCASSHRVIGTQYFGPGTRLLVL.

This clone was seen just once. CDR3 region: CASSAMSSGNAGYTF. In nucleotides, the CDR3 is TGTGCCAGCAGCGCCATGAGCTCGGGGAATGCTGGCTACACCTTC. The chain combines TRBV6-5 with TRBJ1-2; D gene uncertain. The CDR3 loop spans 15 amino acids. The V end was cut by 6 bases, the J end by 7 bases, with 21 bases between. Germline V gives CDR1 MNHEY, CDR2 SVGAGI.

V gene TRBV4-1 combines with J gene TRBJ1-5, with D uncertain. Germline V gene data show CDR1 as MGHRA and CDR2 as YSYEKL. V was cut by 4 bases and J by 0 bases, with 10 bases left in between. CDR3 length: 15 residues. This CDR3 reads CASSRAGDSNQPQHF. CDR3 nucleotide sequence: TGCGCCAGCAGCCGGGCCGGGGATAGCAATCAGCCCCAGCATTTT.

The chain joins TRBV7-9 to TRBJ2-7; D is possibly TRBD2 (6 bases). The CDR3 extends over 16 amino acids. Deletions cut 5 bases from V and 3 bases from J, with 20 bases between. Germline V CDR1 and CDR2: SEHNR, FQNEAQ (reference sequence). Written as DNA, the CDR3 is TGTGCCAGCAGCCCTGTGGGGCGGGGAGGTGTCTACGAGCAGTACTTC. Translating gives CASSPVGRGGVYEQYF.

DNA for the CDR3: TGTGCCAGCAGCTTGTGGTCGGCTAATGAAAAACTGTTTTTT. It is translated as CASSLWSANEKLFF. The chain joins TRBV5-6 to TRBJ1-4; no clear D gene. The CDR3 contains 14 residues. Trimming removed 1 base at V and 3 bases at J, with 7 bases between. The germline V gene encodes CDR1 SGHDT and CDR2 YYEEEE.

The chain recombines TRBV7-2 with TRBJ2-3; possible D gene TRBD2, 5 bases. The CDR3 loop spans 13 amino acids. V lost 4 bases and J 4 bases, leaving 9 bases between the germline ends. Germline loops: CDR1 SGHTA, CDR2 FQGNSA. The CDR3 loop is CASSSQAADTQYF. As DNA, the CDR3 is TGTGCCAGCAGCTCCCAAGCGGCAGATACGCAGTATTTT.

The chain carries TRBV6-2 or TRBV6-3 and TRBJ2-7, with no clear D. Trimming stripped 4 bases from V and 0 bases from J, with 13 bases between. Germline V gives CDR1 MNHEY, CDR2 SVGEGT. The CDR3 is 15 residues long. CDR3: CASSSTLGNSYEQYF. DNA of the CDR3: TGTGCCAGCAGTTCCACCCTGGGCAACTCCTACGAGCAGTACTTC.

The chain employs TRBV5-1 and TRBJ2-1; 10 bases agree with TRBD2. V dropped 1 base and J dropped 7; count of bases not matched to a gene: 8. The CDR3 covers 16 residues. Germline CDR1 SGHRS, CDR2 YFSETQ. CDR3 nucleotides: TGCGCCAGCAGCTTGTCCCGGGCAGCGGGAGGGAATGAGCAGTTCTTC. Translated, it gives CASSLSRAAGGNEQFF.

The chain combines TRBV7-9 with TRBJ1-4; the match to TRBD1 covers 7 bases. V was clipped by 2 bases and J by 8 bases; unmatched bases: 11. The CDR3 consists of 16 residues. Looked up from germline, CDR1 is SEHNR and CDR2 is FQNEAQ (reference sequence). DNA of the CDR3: TGTGCCAGCAGCTTATCGGAAGGACAGGTTTGGGAAAAACTGTTTTTT. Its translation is CASSLSEGQVWEKLFF.